The 17 T cell receptor beta chains in this list originate from one sample, sequenced in a study of regulatory T cells in long-lasting Graves disease. Time point noted: newly diagnosed GD, antithyroid drugs for less than 3 months. Isolated PBMC RNA provided the starting material for the TCR library. With iRepertoire HTBI primers and Arm-PCR of CDR3 regions, TCR beta libraries were built. TCRdb fed the multiplex PCR reads into MiXCR, producing one record per CDR3 protein. The table has about 430,000 distinct CDR3 sequences, 15% seen once. These same data were also listed under a study on T cells in Graves' hyperthyroidism and ophthalmopathy.

The starting material was peripheral blood mononuclear cells (PBMCs), obtained at new diagnosis, from a patient treated with antithyroid drugs. The receptors derive from a woman between 35 and 50 years old with Graves disease.

This clonotype was detected a few times. V and J are TRBV5-1 and TRBJ2-3, with TRBD1 identical over 9 bases. The CDR3 loop spans 16 amino acids. Germline V CDR1 and CDR2: SGHRS, YFSETQ. The V gene end was trimmed by 4 bases and the J gene end by 6 bases; junction bases not matched to a gene: 12. Here the CDR3 DNA reads TGCGCCAGCAGCCCAGAACAGGGGGCACGATCGGATACGCAGTATTTT. The encoded protein is CASSPEQGARSDTQYF.

This clonotype came up many times. The chain has TRBV20-1 and TRBJ2-3, with D uncertain. Per the germline V gene, CDR1 is DFQATT and CDR2 is SNEGSKA (reference sequence). The V end lost 3 bases, the J end lost 0 bases, and 10 bases lay between the germline ends. This CDR3 has 14 residues. CDR3 residues: CSASGWESTDTQYF. The CDR3 nucleotides are TGCAGTGCTAGTGGGTGGGAAAGCACAGATACGCAGTATTTT.

This clonotype occurred many times. Mismatch with germline at one junction end may stem from a read error. The J gene is TRBJ1-1, the V gene TRBV5-1; D not certain. The length of the CDR3 is 12 residues. Germline CDR1 and CDR2: SGHRS and YFSETQ. The CDR3 is CASSFGGTEAFF. The DNA of the CDR3 is TGTGCCAGCAGTTTCGGAGGCACTGAAGCTTTCTTT.

V and J are TRBV7-9 and TRBJ2-3; D may correspond to TRBD1 or TRBD2 (5 bases each). The CDR3 runs 16 residues. Germline V gene data show CDR1 as SEHNR and CDR2 as FQNEAQ (reference sequence). Trimming left V 1 base short and J 4 bases short, with 15 bases between. CDR3 sequence: CASSLDGLRGPDTQYF. DNA for the CDR3: TGTGCCAGCAGCTTAGACGGCTTGAGGGGCCCAGATACGCAGTATTTT.

This clonotype was detected only a few times. The CDR3 DNA reads TGTGCCAGCAGTCCTGGACAGGGAGGGAGCAATCAGCCCCAGCATTTT. Translated, it gives CASSPGQGGSNQPQHF. The chain is built from TRBV28 and TRBJ1-5, with TRBD1 matching 8 bases. CDR3 size: 16 residues. Germline V CDR1 and CDR2: MDHEN, SYDVKM. J lost 1 base, V lost 5 bases, and 7 bases had no gene match.

This clonotype has at least ten counts. The rearrangement uses TRBV27 and TRBJ2-3, with 10 bases fitting TRBD2. The length of the CDR3 is 15 residues. After removal of 5 bases from V and 7 bases from J, the junction contained 9 bases not matched to a gene. CDR1 and CDR2 from the germline V gene are MNHEY and SMNVEV (reference sequence). DNA for the CDR3: TGTGCCAGCAGTCCGCTAGCGGGAGTCGGGTATACGCAGTATTTT. Residues: CASSPLAGVGYTQYF.

Ten or more counts support this clonotype. The rearrangement uses TRBV15 and TRBJ2-2, with 11 bases matching TRBD2. V shed 0 bases and J 6 bases; nucleotides not matched to a gene: 12. Looked up from germline, CDR1 is LNHNV and CDR2 is YYDKDF (reference sequence). This CDR3 is built from 19 residues. CDR3 nucleotide sequence: TGTGCCACCAGCAGAGATTCTAGCGGGAGGATTGTTGGGCCCGGGGAGCTGTTTTTT. Translated: CATSRDSSGRIVGPGELFF.

V is TRBV9 and J is TRBJ2-7; TRBD1 is a possible D gene (9 bases). The V gene's germline CDR1 is SGDLS and CDR2 YYNGEE. Deletions cut 3 bases from V and 3 bases from J, with 19 bases between. CDR3 length: 16 amino acids. The CDR3 region is CASSAGGTGTYYEQYF. The DNA of the CDR3 is TGTGCCAGCAGCGCGGGGGGGACAGGGACTTACTACGAGCAGTACTTC.

This clonotype was detected many times. This chain uses TRBV12-3 or TRBV12-4 with TRBJ2-7, with TRBD2 matching 13 bases. V shed 6 bases, J shed 7 bases, and the junction held 12 bases outside the gene matches. The CDR3 totals 16 residues. As DNA, the CDR3 is TGTGCCAGCAGCCCTAAAACTAGCGGGAGGGCCGAAGAGCAGTACTTC. Its protein is CASSPKTSGRAEEQYF.

This clonotype was detected only a few times. Just one base apart from a much larger clone, this may be a read error. This chain joins TRBV2 and TRBJ2-5, with 11 bases lining up with TRBD2. The DNA end is more similar to TRBJ2-1, so the J call may be wrong. CDR1 is SNHLY and CDR2 is FYNNEI in the germline V gene. The CDR3 sequence is 19 residues long. In nucleotides, the CDR3 is TGTGCCACCTTTAAAAGGGGACTAGCGGACTTCGGGGGGTACAATGAGCAGTTCTTC. Its protein product is CATFKRGLADFGGYNEQFF.

In its sample, this clonotype was seen a few times. The chain's CDR3 is CASSQEGAGRGYTF. The CDR3 DNA follows: TGCGCCAGCAGCCAAGAAGGGGCAGGGAGAGGCTACACCTTC. The chain links TRBV4-1 to TRBJ1-2; a weak D match, TRBD1 (5 bases). This CDR3 has 14 residues. Trimming removed 0 bases from V and 8 bases from J, with 13 bases in between. Germline CDR1 MGHRA, CDR2 YSYEKL.

This clonotype was found many times. J is TRBJ2-3 and V is TRBV7-2, with D unclear. The CDR3 spans 14 residues. CDR1 is SGHTA and CDR2 is FQGNSA in the germline V gene. With 2 bases removed from V and 7 bases from J, the gap between germline ends came to 13 bases. Here the CDR3 reads CASSLSDVGYTQYF. Written as DNA, the CDR3 is TGTGCCAGCAGCTTAAGCGATGTGGGGTATACGCAGTATTTT.

This clonotype was detected many times. The rearrangement links TRBV29-1 to TRBJ2-2, with 7 bases that match TRBD1. The CDR3 is 14 residues long. Germline V CDR1 and CDR2: SQVTM, ANQGSEA. V shed 7 bases, J shed 3 bases, and the junction held 8 bases outside the gene matches. CDR3 in amino acids: CSGTAGTDTGELFF. CDR3 sequence (DNA): TGCAGCGGGACCGCCGGGACAGACACCGGGGAGCTGTTTTTT.

The chain employs TRBV11-3 and TRBJ1-2; tentatively, D is TRBD1 (6 bases). Germline values: CDR1 SGHNT, CDR2 YENEEA. This CDR3 spans 16 amino acids. Trimming pared 0 bases from V and 2 bases from J, leaving 13 bases between. Written as DNA, the CDR3 is TGTGCCAGCAGCTTAGAAGGCAGGGGAGCAAACTATGGCTACACCTTC. Translated, it gives CASSLEGRGANYGYTF.

This clonotype has ten or more counts. The rearrangement joins TRBV19 to TRBJ2-3; 8 nucleotides line up with TRBD1. CDR3 size: 13 residues. Trimming at V came to 10 bases and at J to 5 bases, leaving 8 bases not matched to a gene. The germline CDR1 and CDR2 sequences are LNHDA and SQIVND (reference sequence). As DNA, the CDR3 is TGTGCCACCCAGACAGGGGTTGGAGATACGCAGTATTTT. As protein: CATQTGVGDTQYF.

This clonotype was counted ten times or more. The chain joins TRBV28 to TRBJ2-7, with 9 bases matching TRBD1. The CDR3 consists of 16 residues. The J segment lost 3 bases and the V segment lost 6 bases, leaving 12 bases of the junction unmatched. Per germline, CDR1 MDHEN and CDR2 SYDVKM. Written as DNA, the CDR3 is TGTGCCAGCAGCTCAATAACCGGGACAGGGTTCTACGAGCAGTACTTC. Its protein is CASSSITGTGFYEQYF.

The rearrangement joins TRBV19 to TRBJ1-4; D gene uncertain. V was pared by 1 base and J by 6 bases, with 12 bases between. The germline V gene has CDR1 LNHDA and CDR2 SQIVND (reference sequence). CDR3 length equals 15 residues. CDR3: CASSIVGDFDEKLFF. In nucleotides, the CDR3 is TGTGCCAGTAGTATAGTGGGCGATTTTGATGAAAAACTGTTTTTT.